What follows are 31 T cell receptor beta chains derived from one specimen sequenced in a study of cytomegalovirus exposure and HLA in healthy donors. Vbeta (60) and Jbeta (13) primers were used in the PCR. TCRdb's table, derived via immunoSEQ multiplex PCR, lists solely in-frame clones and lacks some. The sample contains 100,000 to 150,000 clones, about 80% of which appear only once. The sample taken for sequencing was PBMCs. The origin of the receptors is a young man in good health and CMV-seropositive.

This chain's CDR3 is CASSVRGATNEKLFF. As DNA, the CDR3 is TGTGCCAGCAGCGTCAGGGGGGCAACTAATGAAAAACTGTTTTTT. The rearrangement joins TRBV27 to TRBJ1-4; 7 bases align to TRBD1. Germline trimming cut 6 bases from V and 0 bases from J; bases unmatched to any gene: 4. The CDR3 has 15 amino acids. CDR1 and CDR2 from the germline V gene are MNHEY and SMNVEV (reference sequence).

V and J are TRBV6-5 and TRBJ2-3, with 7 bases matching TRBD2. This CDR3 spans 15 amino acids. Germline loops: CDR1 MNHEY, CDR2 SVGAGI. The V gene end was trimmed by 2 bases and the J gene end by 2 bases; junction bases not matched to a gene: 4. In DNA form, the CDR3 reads TGTGCCAGCAGTTACGCAGGGAGGGCCACAGATACGCAGTATTTT. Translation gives CASSYAGRATDTQYF.

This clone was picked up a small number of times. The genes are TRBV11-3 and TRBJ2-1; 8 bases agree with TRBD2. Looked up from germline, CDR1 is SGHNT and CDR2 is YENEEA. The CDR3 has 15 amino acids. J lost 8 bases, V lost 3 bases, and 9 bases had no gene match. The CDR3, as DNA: TGTGCCAGCAGCTTTAGAGTAGCGGGGTTCGATGAGCAGTTCTTC. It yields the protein CASSFRVAGFDEQFF.

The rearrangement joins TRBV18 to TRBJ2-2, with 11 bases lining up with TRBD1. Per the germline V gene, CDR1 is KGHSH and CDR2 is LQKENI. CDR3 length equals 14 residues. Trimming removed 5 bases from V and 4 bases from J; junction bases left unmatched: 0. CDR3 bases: TGTGCCAGCTCAGGACAGGGGGCCACCGGGGAGCTGTTTTTT. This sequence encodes CASSGQGATGELFF.

In nucleotides, the CDR3 is TGTGCCACCAGCAGAGTGGGGACAGGGACACACTACACCTTC. Translation: CATSRVGTGTHYTF. The chain joins TRBV15 to TRBJ1-2; 9 bases are a match to TRBD1. This CDR3 has 14 amino acids. Trimming took 1 base from V and 10 from J; bases not matched to a gene: 7. The germline V gene has CDR1 LNHNV and CDR2 YYDKDF (reference sequence).

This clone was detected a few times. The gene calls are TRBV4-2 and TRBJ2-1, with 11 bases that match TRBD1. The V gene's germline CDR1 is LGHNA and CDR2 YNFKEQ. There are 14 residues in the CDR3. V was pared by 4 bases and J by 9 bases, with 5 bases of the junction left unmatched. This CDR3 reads CASSLDRGRIEQFF. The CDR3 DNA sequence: TGTGCCAGCAGCCTGGACAGGGGGCGGATTGAGCAGTTCTTC.

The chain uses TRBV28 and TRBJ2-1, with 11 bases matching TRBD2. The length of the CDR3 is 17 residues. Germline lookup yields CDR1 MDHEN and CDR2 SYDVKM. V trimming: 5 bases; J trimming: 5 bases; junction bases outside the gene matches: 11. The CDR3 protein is CASSPPRRLAGNNEQFF. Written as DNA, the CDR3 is TGTGCCAGCAGTCCCCCCCGCCGACTAGCGGGAAACAATGAGCAGTTCTTC.

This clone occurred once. CDR3 nucleotide sequence: TGTGCCAGCAGCTTTCGGACAGGGGTCTACGAGCAGTACTTC. Amino acid sequence: CASSFRTGVYEQYF. This chain uses TRBV5-6 with TRBJ2-7, with 9 bases that match TRBD1. The CDR3 runs 14 residues. Trimming cost V 2 bases and J 3 bases; bases outside gene matches: 3. Germline assignment: CDR1 SGHDT and CDR2 YYEEEE.

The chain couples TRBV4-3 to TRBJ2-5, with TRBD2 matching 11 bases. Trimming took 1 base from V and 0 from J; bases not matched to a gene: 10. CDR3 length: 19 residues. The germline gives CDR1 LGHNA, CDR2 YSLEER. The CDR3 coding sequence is TGCGCCAGCAGCCAAGGGGTTCGGGGACTAGCGGAGTACCAAGAGACCCAGTACTTC. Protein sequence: CASSQGVRGLAEYQETQYF.

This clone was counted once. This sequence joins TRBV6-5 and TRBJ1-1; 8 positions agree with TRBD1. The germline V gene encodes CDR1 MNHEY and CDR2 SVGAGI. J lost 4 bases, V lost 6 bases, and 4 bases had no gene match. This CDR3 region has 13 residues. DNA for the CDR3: TGTGCCAGCAGGTCAGGGGGCGGCACTGAAGCTTTCTTT. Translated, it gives CASRSGGGTEAFF.

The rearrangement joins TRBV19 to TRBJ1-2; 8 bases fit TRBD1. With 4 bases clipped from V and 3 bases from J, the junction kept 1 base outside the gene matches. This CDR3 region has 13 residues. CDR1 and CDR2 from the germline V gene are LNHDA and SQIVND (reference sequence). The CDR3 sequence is CASSRGQDYGYTF. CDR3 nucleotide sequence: TGTGCCAGTAGTAGGGGACAGGACTATGGCTACACCTTC.

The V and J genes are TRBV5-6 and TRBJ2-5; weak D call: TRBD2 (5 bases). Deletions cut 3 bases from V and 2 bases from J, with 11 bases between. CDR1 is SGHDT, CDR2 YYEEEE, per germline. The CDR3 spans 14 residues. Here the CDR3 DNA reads TGTGCCAGCAGCTCACTAGGGCGGCAAGAGACCCAGTACTTC. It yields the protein CASSSLGRQETQYF.

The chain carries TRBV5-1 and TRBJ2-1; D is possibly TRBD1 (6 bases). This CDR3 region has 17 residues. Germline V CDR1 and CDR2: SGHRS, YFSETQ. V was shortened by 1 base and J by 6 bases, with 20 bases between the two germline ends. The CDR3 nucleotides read TGCGCCAGCAGCTTGCGAGCACAGGGTCAGAGGGGCAATGAGCAGTTCTTC. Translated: CASSLRAQGQRGNEQFF.

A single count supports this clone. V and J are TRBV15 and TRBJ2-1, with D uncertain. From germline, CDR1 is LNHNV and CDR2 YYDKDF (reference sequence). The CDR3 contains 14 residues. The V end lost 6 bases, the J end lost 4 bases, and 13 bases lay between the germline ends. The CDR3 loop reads CATRSLLTYNEQFF. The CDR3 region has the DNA TGTGCCACCAGGAGCCTTTTAACTTACAATGAGCAGTTCTTC.

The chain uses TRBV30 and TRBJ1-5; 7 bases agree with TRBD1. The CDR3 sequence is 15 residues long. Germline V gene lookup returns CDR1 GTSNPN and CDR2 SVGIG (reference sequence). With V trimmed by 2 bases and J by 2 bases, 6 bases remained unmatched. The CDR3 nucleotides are TGTGCCTGGAGTTCGACAGGGACGCGCAATCAGCCCCAGCATTTT. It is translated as CAWSSTGTRNQPQHF.

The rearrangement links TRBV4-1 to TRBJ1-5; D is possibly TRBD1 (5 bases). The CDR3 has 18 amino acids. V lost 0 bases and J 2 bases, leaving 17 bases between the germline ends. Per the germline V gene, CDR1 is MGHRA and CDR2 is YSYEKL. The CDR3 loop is CASSQERAGRGGNQPQHF. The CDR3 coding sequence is TGCGCCAGCAGCCAAGAAAGGGCCGGGAGGGGAGGCAATCAGCCCCAGCATTTT.

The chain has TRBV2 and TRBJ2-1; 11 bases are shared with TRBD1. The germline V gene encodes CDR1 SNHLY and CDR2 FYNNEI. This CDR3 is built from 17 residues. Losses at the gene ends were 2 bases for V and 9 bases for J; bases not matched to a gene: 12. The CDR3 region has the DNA TGTGCCAGCAGTGAACTTTCGGTAGGACAGGGGGCTTCTGAGCAGTTCTTC. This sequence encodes CASSELSVGQGASEQFF.

DNA for the CDR3: TGTGCCAGCAGCCCGGGGAGGGGACGGGAGACCCAGTACTTC. It yields the protein CASSPGRGRETQYF. The rearrangement joins TRBV6-1 to TRBJ2-5, with 7 nucleotides matching TRBD2. The CDR3 consists of 14 residues. CDR1 MNHNS and CDR2 SASEGT come from the germline V gene. The V and J ends lost 6 bases and 5 bases, in that order; junction bases with no gene match: 9.

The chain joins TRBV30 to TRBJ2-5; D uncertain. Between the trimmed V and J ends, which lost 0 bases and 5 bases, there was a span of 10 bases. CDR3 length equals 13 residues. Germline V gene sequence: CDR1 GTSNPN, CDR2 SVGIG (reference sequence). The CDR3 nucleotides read TGTGCCTGGAGTGTGGTGAGTCTTGAGACCCAGTACTTC. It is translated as CAWSVVSLETQYF.

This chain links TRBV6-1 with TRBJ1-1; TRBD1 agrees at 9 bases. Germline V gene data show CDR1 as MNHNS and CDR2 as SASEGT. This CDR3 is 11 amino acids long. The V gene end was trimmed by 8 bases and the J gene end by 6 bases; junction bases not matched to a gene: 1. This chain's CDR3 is CASGTGSEAFF. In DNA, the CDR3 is TGTGCCAGCGGGACAGGGTCTGAAGCTTTCTTT.

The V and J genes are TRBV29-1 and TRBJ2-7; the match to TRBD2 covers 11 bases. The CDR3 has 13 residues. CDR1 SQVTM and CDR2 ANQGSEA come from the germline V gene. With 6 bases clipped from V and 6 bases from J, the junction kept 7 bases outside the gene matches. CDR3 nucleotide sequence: TGCAGCGTGGTTAGCGGGAGGGCTTGCGAGCAGTACTTC. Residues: CSVVSGRACEQYF.

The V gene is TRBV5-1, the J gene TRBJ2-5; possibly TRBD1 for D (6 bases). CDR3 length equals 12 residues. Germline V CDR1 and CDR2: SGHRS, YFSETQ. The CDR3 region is CPRYRAWETQYF. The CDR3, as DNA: TGCCCGAGATACAGGGCTTGGGAGACCCAGTACTTC.

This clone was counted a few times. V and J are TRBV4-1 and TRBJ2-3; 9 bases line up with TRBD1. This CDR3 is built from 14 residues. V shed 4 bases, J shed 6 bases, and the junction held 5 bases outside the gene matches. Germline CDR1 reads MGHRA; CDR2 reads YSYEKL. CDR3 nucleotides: TGCGCCAGCAGCCCGACAGGGGGTATGGATACGCAGTATTTT. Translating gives CASSPTGGMDTQYF.

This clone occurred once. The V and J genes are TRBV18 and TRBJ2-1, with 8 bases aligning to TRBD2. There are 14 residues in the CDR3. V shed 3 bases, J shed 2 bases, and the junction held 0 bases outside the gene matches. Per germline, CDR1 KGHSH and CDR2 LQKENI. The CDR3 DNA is TGTGCCAGCTCACCGGGACTAGCCTACAATGAGCAGTTCTTC. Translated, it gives CASSPGLAYNEQFF.

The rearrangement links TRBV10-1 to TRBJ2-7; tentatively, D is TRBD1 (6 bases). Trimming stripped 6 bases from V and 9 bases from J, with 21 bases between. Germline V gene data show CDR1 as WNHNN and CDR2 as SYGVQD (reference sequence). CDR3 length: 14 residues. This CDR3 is CASRGQPVLEGQYF. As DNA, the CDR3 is TGCGCCAGCAGAGGACAGCCGGTATTAGAAGGGCAGTACTTC.

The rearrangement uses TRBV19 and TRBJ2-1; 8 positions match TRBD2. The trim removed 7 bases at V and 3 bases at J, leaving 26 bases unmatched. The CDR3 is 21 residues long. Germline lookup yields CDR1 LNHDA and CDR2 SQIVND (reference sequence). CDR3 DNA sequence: TGTGCCAGTATCGCACCACCGGCGGACCCAGGGCGGCTAGCGGGCTACAATGAGCAGTTCTTC. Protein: CASIAPPADPGRLAGYNEQFF.

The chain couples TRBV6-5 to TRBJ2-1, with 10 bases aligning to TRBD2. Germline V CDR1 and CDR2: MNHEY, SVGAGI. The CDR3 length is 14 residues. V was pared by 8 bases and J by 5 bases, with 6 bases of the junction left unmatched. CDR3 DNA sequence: TGTGCCAGCCGACCTAGCGGGAGTCACAATGAGCAGTTCTTC. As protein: CASRPSGSHNEQFF.

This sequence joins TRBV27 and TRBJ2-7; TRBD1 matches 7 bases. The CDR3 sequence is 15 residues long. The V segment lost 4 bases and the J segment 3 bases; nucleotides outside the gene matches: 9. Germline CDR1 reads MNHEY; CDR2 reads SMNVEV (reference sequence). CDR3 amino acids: CASSSTGMMDYEQYF. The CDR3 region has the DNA TGTGCCAGCAGTTCGACAGGGATGATGGACTACGAGCAGTACTTC.

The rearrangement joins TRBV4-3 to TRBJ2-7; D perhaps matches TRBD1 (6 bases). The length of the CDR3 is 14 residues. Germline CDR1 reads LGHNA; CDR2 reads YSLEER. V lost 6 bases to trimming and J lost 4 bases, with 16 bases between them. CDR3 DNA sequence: TGCGCCAGCAGTTCCGGAGAGGGGGTGTACGAGCAGTACTTC. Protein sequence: CASSSGEGVYEQYF.

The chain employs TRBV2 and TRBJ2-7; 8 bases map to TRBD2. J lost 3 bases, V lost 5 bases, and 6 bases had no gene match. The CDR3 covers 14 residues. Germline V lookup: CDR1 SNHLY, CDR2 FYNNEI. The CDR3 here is CASSPGLAIYEQYF. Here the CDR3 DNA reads TGTGCCAGCAGTCCCGGACTAGCAATCTACGAGCAGTACTTC.

The CDR3 DNA follows: TGTGCCAGCAGCTCTATAGGACTAGCGGGAGGGTACAATGAGCAGTTCTTC. It yields the protein CASSSIGLAGGYNEQFF. The chain links TRBV13 to TRBJ2-1, with 15 bases matching TRBD2. Germline-derived CDR1 and CDR2 are PRHDT and FYEKMQ (reference sequence). The ends lost 4 bases at V and 4 bases at J; junction bases unmatched: 5. This CDR3 has 17 residues.